This is a list of T cell receptor beta chains from one sample in a study of shared clonotypes between healthy human individuals. Assay: immunoSEQ multiplex PCR; the TCRdb copy retains only in-frame clones and omits some. The sample lists about 2,200,000 clones; approximately 94% were seen once. The specimen was naive CD8+ T cells from PBMCs. These receptors were collected from a man aged 18-30 years in good health. Some clones in this sample may be carry-over from other donors' samples. Both conserved end residues are part of each CDR3.

v_gene	j_gene	CDR3aa
TRBV5-1	TRBJ2-7	CASRTGLADSYEQYF
TRBV14	TRBJ2-7	CASRWTGNSSYEQYF
TRBV7-3	TRBJ2-3	CASSPASAGGDTQYF
TRBV5-5	TRBJ2-1	CASSLGPDNEQFF
TRBV29-1	TRBJ1-1	CSVPGAFF
TRBV7-3	TRBJ2-1	CASSPKGRSQSSYNEQFF
TRBV7-3	TRBJ2-3	CASSLNGGGTDTQYF
TRBV7-2	TRBJ2-3	CASTLFPGARTDTQYF
TRBV6-1	TRBJ2-5	CASNDIQGETQYF
TRBV10-3	TRBJ1-3	CAISESSGNTIYF
TRBV4-3	TRBJ1-2	CASSQEGNGVPYGYTF
TRBV11-2	TRBJ1-1	CASSLGGLWTEAFF
TRBV9	TRBJ2-7	CASSVGTAVSYEQYF
TRBV15	TRBJ1-1	CATSRGAGRDTEAFF
TRBV7-2	TRBJ2-2	CASSLGGQYTGELFF
TRBV9	TRBJ2-7	CASSLYPGQAYEQYF
TRBV27	TRBJ2-3	CASSSRLAGVVADTQYF
TRBV7-8	TRBJ2-7	CASSFGPGTSGSFSYEQYF
TRBV10-2	TRBJ1-2	CASSDRIKDGYTF
TRBV7-9	TRBJ1-5	CASSYDSNQPQHF
TRBV28	TRBJ2-7	CASNTRDRDHEQYF
TRBV15	TRBJ2-1	CATSRDGGLAAHNEQFF